The clone carrying this T cell receptor beta chain was seen ten or more times. This record belongs to a study of T cells in Graves' hyperthyroidism and ophthalmopathy. The CDR3 is 15 amino acids. Germline trimming cut 3 bases from V and 1 base from J; bases unmatched to any gene: 2. Authors of the study amplified TCR beta CDR3 regions from RNA transcripts. First-round RT-PCR targeting the TCR CDR3 was performed with the HTBI primer set. Each CDR3 protein is one row after TCRdb ran MiXCR on the multiplex PCR reads. The table includes under 300,000 distinct CDR3 sequences, 20% to 25% detected once. The sequenced sample was blood. The rearrangement uses TRBV12-3 or TRBV12-4 and TRBJ1-5, with 8 bases aligning to TRBD1. The receptor's source is a man between 25 and 39 years old with Graves' ophthalmopathy. The CDR3 DNA reads as TGTGCCAGCAGTTTGAACAGGGGGAGCAATCAGCCCCAGCATTTT. As protein: CASSLNRGSNQPQHF.